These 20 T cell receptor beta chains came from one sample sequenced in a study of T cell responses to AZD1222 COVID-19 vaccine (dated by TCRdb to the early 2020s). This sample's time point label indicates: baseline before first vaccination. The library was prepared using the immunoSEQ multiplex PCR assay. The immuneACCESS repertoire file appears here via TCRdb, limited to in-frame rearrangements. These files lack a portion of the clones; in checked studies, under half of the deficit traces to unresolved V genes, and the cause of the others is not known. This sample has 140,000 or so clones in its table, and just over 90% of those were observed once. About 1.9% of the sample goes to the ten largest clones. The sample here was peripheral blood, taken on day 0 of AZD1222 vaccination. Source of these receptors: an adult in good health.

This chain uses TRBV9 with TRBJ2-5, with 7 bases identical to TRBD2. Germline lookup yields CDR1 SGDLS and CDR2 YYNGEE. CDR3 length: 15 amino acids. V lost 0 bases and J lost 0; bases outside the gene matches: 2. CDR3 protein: CASSVGAGNQETQYF. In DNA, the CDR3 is TGTGCCAGCAGCGTAGGAGCGGGGAACCAAGAGACCCAGTACTTC.

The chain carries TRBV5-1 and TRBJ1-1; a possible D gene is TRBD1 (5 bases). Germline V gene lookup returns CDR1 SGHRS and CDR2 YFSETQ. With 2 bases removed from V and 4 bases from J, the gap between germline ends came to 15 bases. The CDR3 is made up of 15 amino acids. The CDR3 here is CASSFAPHQGTEAFF. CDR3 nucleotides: TGCGCCAGCAGCTTCGCACCACATCAGGGCACTGAAGCTTTCTTT.

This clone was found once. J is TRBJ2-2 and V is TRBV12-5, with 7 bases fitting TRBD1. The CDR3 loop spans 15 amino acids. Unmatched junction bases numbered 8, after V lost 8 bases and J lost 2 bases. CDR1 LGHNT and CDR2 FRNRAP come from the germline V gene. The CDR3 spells CASSLGTVNTGELFF. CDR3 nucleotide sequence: TGTGCTAGTTCTCTCGGGACAGTTAACACCGGGGAGCTGTTTTTT. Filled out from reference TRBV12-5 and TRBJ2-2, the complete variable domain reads DARVTQTPRHKVTEMGQEVTMRCQPILGHNTVFWYRQTMMQGLELLAYFRNRAPLDDSGMPKDRFSAEMPDATLATLKIQPSEPRDSAVYFCASSLGTVNTGELFFGEGSRLTVL.

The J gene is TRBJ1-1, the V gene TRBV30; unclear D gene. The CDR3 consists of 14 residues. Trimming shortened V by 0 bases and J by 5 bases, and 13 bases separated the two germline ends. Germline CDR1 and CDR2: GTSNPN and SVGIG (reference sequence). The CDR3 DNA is TGTGCCTGGAGTGTTAAGGGAGGTTGGACTGAAGCTTTCTTT. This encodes CAWSVKGGWTEAFF.

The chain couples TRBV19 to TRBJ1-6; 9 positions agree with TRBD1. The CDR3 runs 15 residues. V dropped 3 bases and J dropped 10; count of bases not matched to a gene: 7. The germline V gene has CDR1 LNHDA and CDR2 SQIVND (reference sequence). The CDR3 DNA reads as TGTGCCAGTAGTATCCGGGACAGGGAAGGATCACCCCTCCACTTT. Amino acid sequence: CASSIRDREGSPLHF.

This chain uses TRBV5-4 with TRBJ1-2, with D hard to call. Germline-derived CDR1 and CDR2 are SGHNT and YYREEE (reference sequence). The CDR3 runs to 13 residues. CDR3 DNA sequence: TGTGCGGGAGCGGCACCAGGCGTCTATGGCTACACCTTC. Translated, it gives CAGAAPGVYGYTF.

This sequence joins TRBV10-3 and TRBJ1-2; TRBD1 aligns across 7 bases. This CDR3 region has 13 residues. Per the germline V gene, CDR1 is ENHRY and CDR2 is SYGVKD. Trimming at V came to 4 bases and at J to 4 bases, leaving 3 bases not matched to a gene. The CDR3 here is CAISGQGFYGYTF. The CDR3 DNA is TGTGCCATCAGTGGACAGGGTTTCTATGGCTACACCTTC.

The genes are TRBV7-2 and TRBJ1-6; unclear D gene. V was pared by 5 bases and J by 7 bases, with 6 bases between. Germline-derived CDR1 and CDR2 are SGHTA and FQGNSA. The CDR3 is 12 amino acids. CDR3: CASSGWNSPLHF. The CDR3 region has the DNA TGTGCCAGCAGCGGGTGGAATTCACCCCTCCACTTT. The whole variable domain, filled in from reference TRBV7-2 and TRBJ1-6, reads GAGVSQSPSNKVTEKGKDVELRCDPISGHTALYWYRQSLGQGLEFLIYFQGNSAPDKSGLPSDRFSAERTGGSVSTLTIQRTQQEDSAVYLCASSGWNSPLHFGNGTRLTVT.

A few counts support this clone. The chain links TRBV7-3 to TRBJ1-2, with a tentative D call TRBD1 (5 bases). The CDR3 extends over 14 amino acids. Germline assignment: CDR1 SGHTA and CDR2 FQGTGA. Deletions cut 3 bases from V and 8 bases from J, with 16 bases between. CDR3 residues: CASSLGLAGHGYTF. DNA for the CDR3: TGTGCCAGCAGCTTGGGTCTGGCGGGGCACGGCTACACCTTC.

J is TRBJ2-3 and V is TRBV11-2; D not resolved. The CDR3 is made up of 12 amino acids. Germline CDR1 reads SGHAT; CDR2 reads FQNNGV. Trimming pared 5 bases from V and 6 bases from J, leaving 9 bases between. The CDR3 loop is CASSVSRDTQYF. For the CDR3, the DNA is TGTGCCAGCAGCGTTTCCAGGGATACGCAGTATTTT.

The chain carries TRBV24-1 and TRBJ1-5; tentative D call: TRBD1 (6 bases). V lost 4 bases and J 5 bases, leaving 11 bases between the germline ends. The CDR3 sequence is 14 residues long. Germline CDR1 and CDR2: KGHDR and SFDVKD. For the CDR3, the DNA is TGTGCCACCAGTGACTCAGGGGCTTATCAGCCCCAGCATTTT. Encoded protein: CATSDSGAYQPQHF.

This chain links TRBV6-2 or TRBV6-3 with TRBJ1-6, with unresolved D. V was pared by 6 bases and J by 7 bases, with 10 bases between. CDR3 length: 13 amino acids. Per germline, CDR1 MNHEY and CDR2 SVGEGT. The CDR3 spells CASSPERNSPLHF. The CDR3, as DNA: TGTGCCAGCAGCCCGGAGAGGAATTCACCCCTCCACTTT.

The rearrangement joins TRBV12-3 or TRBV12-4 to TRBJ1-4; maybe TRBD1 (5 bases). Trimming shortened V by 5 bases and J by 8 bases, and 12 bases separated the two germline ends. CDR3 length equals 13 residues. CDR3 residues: CASSVQGWEKLFF. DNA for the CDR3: TGTGCCAGCAGTGTGCAGGGTTGGGAAAAACTGTTTTTT.

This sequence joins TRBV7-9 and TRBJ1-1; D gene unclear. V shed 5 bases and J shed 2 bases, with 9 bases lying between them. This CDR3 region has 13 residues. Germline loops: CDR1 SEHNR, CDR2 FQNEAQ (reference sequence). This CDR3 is CASSPTHNTEAFF. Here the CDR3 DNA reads TGTGCCAGCAGCCCAACCCACAACACTGAAGCTTTCTTT.

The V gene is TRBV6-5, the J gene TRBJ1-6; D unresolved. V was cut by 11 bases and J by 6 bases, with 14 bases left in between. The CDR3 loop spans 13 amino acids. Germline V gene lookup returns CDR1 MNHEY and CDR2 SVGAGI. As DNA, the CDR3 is TGTGCCGGGCGGAGGACGCGTAATTCACCCCTCCACTTT. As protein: CAGRRTRNSPLHF.

The CDR3 region has the DNA TGCGCCAGCAGCCAAGAACAGGGGGCAGATACGCAGTATTTT. Translated: CASSQEQGADTQYF. This rearrangement joins TRBV4-3 to TRBJ2-3, with 8 bases lining up with TRBD1. Germline CDR1 reads LGHNA; CDR2 reads YSLEER. J lost 4 bases, V lost 0 bases, and 0 bases had no gene match. The CDR3 runs to 14 residues.

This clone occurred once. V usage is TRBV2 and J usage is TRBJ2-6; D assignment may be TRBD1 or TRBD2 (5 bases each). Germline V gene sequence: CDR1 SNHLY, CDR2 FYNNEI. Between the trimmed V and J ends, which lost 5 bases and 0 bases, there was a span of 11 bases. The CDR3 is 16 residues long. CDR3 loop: CASSRDVLSGANVLTF. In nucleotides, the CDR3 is TGTGCCAGCAGTCGGGACGTTCTCTCTGGGGCCAACGTCCTGACTTTC.

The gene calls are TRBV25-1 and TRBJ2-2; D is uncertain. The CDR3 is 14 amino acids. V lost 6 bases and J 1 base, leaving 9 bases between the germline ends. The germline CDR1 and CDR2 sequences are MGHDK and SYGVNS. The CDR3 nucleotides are TGTGCCAGCAGGACCGGCCAGAACACCGGGGAGCTGTTTTTT. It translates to CASRTGQNTGELFF.

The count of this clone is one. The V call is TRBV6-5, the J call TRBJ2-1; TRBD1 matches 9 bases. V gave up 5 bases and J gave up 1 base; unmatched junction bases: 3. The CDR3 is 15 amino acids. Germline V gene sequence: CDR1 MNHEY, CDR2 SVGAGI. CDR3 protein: CASSRDRVSYNEQFF. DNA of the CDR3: TGTGCCAGCAGTCGGGACAGGGTTTCCTACAATGAGCAGTTCTTC.

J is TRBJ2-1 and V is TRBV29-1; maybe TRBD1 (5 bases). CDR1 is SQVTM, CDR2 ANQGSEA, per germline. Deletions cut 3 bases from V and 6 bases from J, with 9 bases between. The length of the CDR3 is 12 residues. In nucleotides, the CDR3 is TGCAGCGTTGACAGGGAAGGCAATGAGCAGTTCTTC. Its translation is CSVDREGNEQFF.